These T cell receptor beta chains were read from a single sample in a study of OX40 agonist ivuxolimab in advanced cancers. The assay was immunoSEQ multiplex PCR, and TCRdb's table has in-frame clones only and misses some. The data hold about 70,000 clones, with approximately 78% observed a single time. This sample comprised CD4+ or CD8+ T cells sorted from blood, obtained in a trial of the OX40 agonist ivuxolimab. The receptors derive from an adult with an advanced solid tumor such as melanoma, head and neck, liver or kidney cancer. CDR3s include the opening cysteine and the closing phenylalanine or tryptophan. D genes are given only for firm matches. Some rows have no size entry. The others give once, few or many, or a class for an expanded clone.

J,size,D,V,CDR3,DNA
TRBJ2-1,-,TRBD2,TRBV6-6,CATQVAGGWNEQFF,TGTGCCACCCAGGTAGCGGGAGGGTGGAATGAGCAGTTCTTC
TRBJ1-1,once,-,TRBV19,CASRRGVANTEAFF,TGTGCCAGTAGACGGGGGGTAGCGAACACTGAAGCTTTCTTT
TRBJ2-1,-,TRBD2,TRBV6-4,CASSALAGGDEQFF,TGTGCCAGCAGTGCCCTAGCGGGGGGGGATGAGCAGTTCTTC
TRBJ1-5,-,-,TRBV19,CASSGVNQPQHF,TGTGCCAGTAGCGGGGTCAATCAGCCCCAGCATTTT
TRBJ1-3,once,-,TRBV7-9,CASSLQSLSGNTIYF,TGTGCCAGCAGCTTACAAAGCCTCTCTGGAAACACCATATATTTT
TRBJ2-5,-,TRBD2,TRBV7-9,CASSLTSGRSVTQYF,TGTGCCAGCAGCCTGACTAGCGGGAGATCGGTGACCCAGTACTTC
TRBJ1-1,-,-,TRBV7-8,CASSFYGGLPEAFF,TGTGCCAGCAGCTTTTATGGTGGTTTACCTGAAGCTTTCTTT
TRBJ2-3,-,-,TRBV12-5,CASGSNTDTQYF,TGTGCTAGTGGTTCGAACACAGATACGCAGTATTTT
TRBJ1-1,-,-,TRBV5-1,CASRPDYMNTEAFF,TGCGCCAGCCGCCCAGACTACATGAACACTGAAGCTTTCTTT
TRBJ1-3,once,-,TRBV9,CASSGTASGNTIYF,TGTGCCAGCAGCGGGACAGCCTCTGGAAACACCATATATTTT
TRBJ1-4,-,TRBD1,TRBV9,CASSVMTGVGEKLFF,TGTGCCAGCAGCGTAATGACAGGGGTCGGTGAAAAACTGTTTTTT
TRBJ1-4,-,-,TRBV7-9,CASSLYGESTNEKLFF,TGTGCCAGCAGCTTGTACGGGGAATCAACTAATGAAAAACTGTTTTTT
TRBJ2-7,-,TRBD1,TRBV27,CASSSGQGASYEQYF,TGTGCCAGCAGTTCGGGACAGGGGGCTTCCTACGAGCAGTACTTC
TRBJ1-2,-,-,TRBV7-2,CASSLAGSAYGYTF,TGTGCCAGCAGCTTAGCAGGGTCGGCCTATGGCTACACCTTC
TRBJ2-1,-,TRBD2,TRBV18,CASSPRTSDHNEQFF,TGTGCCAGCTCACCCCGGACTAGCGACCACAATGAGCAGTTCTTC
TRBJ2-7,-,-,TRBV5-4,CASSLVGRGEQYF,TGTGCCAGCAGCTTAGTTGGCCGGGGCGAGCAGTACTTC
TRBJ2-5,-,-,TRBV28,CASSADQGGFETQYF,TGTGCCAGCAGTGCAGATCAGGGTGGCTTCGAGACCCAGTACTTC
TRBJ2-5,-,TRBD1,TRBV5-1,CASSPGTGAQETQYF,TGCGCCAGCAGCCCAGGGACAGGCGCTCAAGAGACCCAGTACTTC
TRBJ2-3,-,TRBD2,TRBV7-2,CASSLRESGSPSPAGSQYF,TGTGCCAGCAGCCTCAGGGAAAGCGGGAGTCCCTCCCCCGCGGGATCGCAGTATTTT
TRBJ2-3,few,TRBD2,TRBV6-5,CATLKREGTDTQYF,TGTGCCACCTTAAAGCGGGAGGGCACAGATACGCAGTATTTT
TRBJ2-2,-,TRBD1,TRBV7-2,CASSFEQGVYTGELFF,TGTGCCAGCAGCTTTGAACAGGGGGTGTACACCGGGGAGCTGTTTTTT
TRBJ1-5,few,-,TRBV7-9,CASSLSRDQPQHF,TGTGCCAGCAGCTTAAGTAGGGATCAGCCCCAGCATTTT
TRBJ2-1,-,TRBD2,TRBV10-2,CASSSGTSGNEQFF,TGCGCCAGCAGTTCCGGGACTAGCGGCAATGAGCAGTTCTTC
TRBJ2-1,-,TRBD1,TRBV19,CASSRTGFGKNEQFF,TGTGCCAGTAGTCGGACAGGGTTTGGGAAGAATGAGCAGTTCTTC
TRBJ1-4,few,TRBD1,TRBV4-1,CASSLVQGLEKLFF,TGCGCCAGCAGCCTAGTACAGGGGCTTGAAAAACTGTTTTTT
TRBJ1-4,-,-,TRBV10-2,CASSEWTFDEKLFF,TGCGCCAGCAGTGAGTGGACATTCGATGAAAAACTGTTTTTT
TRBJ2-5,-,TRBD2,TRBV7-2,CASSLNPSGGGQETQYF,TGTGCCAGCAGCTTAAATCCTAGCGGGGGTGGACAAGAGACCCAGTACTTC
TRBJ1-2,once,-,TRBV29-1,CSAAGGTNYGYTF,TGCAGCGCCGCAGGAGGGACCAACTATGGCTACACCTTC
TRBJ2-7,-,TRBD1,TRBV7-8,CASSSRSGTGGYEQYF,TGTGCCAGCAGCTCTCGCTCCGGGACAGGGGGCTACGAGCAGTACTTC
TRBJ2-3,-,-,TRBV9,CASSVGGSTDTQYF,TGTGCCAGCAGCGTAGGCGGTAGCACAGATACGCAGTATTTT
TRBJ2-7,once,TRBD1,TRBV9,CASSPTWDRNYEQYF,TGTGCCAGCAGCCCGACCTGGGACAGAAACTACGAGCAGTACTTC
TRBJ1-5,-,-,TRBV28,CASSLRHSGLNQPQHF,TGTGCCAGCAGTTTACGTCATTCGGGGCTCAATCAGCCCCAGCATTTT
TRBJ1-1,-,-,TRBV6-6,CASSPPEGGGEAFF,TGTGCCAGCAGTCCCCCCGAGGGGGGAGGTGAAGCTTTCTTT
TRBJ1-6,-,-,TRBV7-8,CASSYGVDNSPLHF,TGTGCCAGCAGCTACGGGGTAGATAATTCACCCCTCCACTTT
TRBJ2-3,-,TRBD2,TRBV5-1,CASSLDGAGGPPDTQYF,TGCGCCAGCAGCTTGGACGGGGCGGGAGGGCCCCCAGATACGCAGTATTTT
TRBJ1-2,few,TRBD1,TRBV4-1,CASSHAGTGNGYTF,TGCGCCAGCAGCCATGCCGGGACAGGGAATGGCTACACCTTC
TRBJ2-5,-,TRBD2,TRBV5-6,CASSPKAGTSGGLPETQYF,TGTGCCAGCAGCCCTAAAGCCGGGACTAGCGGGGGCCTTCCGGAGACCCAGTACTTC
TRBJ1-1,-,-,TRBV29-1,CSVTPGGGKTEAFF,TGCAGCGTTACCCCGGGAGGGGGGAAGACTGAAGCTTTCTTT
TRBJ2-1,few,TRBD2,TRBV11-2,CASSAGTSGTVEQFF,TGTGCCAGCAGCGCCGGGACTAGCGGGACCGTTGAGCAGTTCTTC
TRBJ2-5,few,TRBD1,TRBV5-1,CASSQIGTGGQTQYF,TGCGCCAGCAGTCAAATCGGGACAGGGGGGCAGACCCAGTACTTC
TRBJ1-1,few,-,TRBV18,CASSQSEAFF,TGTGCCAGCTCCCAATCTGAGGCTTTCTTT
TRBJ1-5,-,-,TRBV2,CASSDHSGRNQPQHF,TGTGCCAGCAGTGATCACAGCGGACGCAATCAGCCCCAGCATTTT
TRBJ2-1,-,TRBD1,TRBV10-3,CAISDPTGAYNEQFF,TGTGCCATCAGTGATCCGACAGGGGCCTACAATGAGCAGTTCTTC
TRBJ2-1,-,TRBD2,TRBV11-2,CASSLGGSTYNEQFF,TGTGCCAGCAGCTTGGGCGGGAGCACCTACAATGAGCAGTTCTTC
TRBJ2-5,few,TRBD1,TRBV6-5,CASSRDRQETQYF,TGTGCCAGCAGCCGGGACAGACAGGAGACCCAGTACTTC